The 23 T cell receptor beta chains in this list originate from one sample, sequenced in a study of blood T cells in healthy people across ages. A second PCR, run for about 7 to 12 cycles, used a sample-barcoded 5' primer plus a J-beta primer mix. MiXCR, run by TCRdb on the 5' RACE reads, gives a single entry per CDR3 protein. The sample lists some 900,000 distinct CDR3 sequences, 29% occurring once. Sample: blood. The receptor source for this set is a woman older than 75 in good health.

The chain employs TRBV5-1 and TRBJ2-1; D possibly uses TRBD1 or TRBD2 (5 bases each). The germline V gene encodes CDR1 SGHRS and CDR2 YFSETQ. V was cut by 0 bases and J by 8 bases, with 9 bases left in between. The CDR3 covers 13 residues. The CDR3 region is CASSLEGTDEQFF. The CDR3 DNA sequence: TGCGCCAGCAGCTTGGAAGGGACCGATGAGCAGTTCTTC.

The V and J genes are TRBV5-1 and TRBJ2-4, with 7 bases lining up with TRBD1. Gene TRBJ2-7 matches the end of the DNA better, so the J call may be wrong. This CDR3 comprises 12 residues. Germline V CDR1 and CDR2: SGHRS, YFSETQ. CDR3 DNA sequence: TGCGCCAGCAGCACCACAGGGGACGAGCAGTACTTC. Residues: CASSTTGDEQYF.

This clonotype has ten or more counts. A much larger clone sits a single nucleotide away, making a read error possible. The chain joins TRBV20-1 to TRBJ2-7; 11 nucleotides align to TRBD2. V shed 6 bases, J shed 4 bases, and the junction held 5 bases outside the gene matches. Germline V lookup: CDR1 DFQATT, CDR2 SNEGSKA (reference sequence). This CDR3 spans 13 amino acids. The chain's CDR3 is CSARLAGWYEQYF. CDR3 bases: TGCAGTGCGCGACTAGCGGGGTGGTACGAGCAGTACTTC.

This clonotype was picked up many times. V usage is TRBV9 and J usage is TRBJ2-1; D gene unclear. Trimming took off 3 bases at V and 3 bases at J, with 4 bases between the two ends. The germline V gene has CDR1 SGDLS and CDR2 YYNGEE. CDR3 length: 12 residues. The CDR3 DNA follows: TGTGCCAGCAGCGCTGTCTACAATGAGCAGTTCTTC. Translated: CASSAVYNEQFF.

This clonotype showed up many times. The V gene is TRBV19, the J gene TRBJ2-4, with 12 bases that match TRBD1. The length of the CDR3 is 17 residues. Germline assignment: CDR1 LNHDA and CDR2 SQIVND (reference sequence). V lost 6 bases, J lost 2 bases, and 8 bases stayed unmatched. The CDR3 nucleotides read TGTGCCAGTAGCCCCGGGACAGGGGGCTGGTCCAAAAACATTCAGTACTTC. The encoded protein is CASSPGTGGWSKNIQYF.

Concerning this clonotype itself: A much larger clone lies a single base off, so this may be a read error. The CDR3 DNA sequence: TGCAGTGCTAGAGAAGCGGTTGAGCAGTTCTTC. This sequence encodes CSAREAVEQFF. V gene TRBV20-1 combines with J gene TRBJ2-1; possibly TRBD2 for D (5 bases). Germline CDR1 reads DFQATT; CDR2 reads SNEGSKA (reference sequence). Trimming removed 0 bases from V and 9 bases from J, with 6 bases in between. The CDR3 extends over 11 amino acids.

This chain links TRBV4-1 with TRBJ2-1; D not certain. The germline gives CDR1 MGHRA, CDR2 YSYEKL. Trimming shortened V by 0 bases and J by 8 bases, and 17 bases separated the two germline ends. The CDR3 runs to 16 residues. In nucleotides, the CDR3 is TGCGCCAGCAGCCAAGATCTCGGAAAAAACGTGCATGAGCAGTTCTTC. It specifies CASSQDLGKNVHEQFF.

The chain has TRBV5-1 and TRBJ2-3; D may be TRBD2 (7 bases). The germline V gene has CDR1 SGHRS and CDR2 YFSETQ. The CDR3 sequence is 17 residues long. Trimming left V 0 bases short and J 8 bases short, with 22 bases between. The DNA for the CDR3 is TGCGCCAGCAGCTTGGCTCACGGGGGGCCCGGAGAGGGTACGCAGTATTTT. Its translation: CASSLAHGGPGEGTQYF.

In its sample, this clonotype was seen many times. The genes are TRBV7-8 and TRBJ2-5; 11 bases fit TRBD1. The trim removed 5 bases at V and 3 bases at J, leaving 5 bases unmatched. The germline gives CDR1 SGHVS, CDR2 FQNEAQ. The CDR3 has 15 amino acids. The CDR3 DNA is TGTGCCAGCAGCCCCCGGGACAGGGGGAAAGAGACCCAGTACTTC. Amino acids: CASSPRDRGKETQYF.

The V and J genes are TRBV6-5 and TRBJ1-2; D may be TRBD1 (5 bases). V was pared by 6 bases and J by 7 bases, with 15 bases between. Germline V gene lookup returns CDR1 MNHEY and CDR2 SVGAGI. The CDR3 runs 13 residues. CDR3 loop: CASRPPGVGGYTF. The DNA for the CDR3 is TGTGCCAGCAGACCGCCGGGGGTAGGTGGCTACACCTTC.

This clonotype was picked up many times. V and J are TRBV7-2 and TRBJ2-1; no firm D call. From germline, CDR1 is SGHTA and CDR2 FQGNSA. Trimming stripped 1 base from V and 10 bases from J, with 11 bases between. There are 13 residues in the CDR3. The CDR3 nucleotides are TGTGCCAGCAGCTTAGGGTCAACTTACGAGCAGTTCTTC. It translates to CASSLGSTYEQFF.

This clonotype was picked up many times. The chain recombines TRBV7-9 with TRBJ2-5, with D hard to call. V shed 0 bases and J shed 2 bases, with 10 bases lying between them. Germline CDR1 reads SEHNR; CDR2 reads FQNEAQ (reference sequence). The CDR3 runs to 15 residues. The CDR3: CASSLAETTQETQYF. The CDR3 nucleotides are TGTGCCAGCAGCTTAGCGGAGACAACACAAGAGACCCAGTACTTC.

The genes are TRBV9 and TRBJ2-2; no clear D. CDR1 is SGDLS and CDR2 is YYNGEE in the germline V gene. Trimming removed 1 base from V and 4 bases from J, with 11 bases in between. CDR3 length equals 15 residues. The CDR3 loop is CASSVRGSSTGELFF. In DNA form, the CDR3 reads TGTGCCAGCAGCGTAAGAGGATCGAGCACCGGGGAGCTGTTTTTT.

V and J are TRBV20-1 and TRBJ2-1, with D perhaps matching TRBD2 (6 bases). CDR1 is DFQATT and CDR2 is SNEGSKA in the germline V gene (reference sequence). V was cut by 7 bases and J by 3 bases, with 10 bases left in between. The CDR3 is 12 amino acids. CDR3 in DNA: TGCAGTGGCACGGGAGTCTACAATGAGCAGTTCTTC. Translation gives CSGTGVYNEQFF.

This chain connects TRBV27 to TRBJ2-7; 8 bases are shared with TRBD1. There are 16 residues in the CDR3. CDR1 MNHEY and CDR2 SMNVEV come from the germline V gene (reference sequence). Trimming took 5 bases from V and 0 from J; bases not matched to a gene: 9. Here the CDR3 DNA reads TGTGCCAGCAGTCGCCTGGGACAGGCCAGCTCCTACGAGCAGTACTTC. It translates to CASSRLGQASSYEQYF.

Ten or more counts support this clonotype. CDR3 DNA: TGTGCCAGCTCACCCTCCAGGGGGCAGAACAATGAGCAGTTCTTC. Its protein is CASSPSRGQNNEQFF. This chain connects TRBV18 to TRBJ2-1; 8 nucleotides match TRBD1. The CDR3 contains 15 residues. V trimming: 3 bases; J trimming: 5 bases; junction bases outside the gene matches: 6. Germline CDR1 KGHSH, CDR2 LQKENI.

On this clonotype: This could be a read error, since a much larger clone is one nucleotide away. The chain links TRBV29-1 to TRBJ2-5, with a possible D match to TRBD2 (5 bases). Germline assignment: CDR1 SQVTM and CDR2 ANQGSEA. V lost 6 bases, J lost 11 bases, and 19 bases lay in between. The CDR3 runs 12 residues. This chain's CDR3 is CSVRREYNEQYF. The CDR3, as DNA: TGCAGCGTACGAAGGGAGTACAATGAGCAGTACTTC.

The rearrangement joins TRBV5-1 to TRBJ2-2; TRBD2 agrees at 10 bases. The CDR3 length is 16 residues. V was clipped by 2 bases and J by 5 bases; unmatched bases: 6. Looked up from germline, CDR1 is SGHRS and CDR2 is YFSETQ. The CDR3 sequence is CASSFSSGGATGELFF. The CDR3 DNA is TGCGCCAGCAGCTTTTCCAGCGGGGGGGCAACCGGGGAGCTGTTTTTT.

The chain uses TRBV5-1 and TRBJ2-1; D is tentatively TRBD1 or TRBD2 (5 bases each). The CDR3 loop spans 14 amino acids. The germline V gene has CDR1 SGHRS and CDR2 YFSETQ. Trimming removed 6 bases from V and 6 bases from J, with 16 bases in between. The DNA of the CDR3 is TGCGCCAGCATCACACTAGGGGTTCGCAATGAGCAGTTCTTC. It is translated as CASITLGVRNEQFF.

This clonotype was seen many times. CDR3 amino acids: CASSSTSGRGETQYF. Written as DNA, the CDR3 is TGTGCCAGCAGCTCGACTAGCGGTCGGGGAGAGACCCAGTACTTC. This chain uses TRBV7-9 with TRBJ2-5, with TRBD2 matching over 9 bases. Germline values: CDR1 SEHNR, CDR2 FQNEAQ (reference sequence). The CDR3 has 15 residues. V lost 4 bases to trimming and J lost 4 bases; unmatched junction nucleotides: 7.

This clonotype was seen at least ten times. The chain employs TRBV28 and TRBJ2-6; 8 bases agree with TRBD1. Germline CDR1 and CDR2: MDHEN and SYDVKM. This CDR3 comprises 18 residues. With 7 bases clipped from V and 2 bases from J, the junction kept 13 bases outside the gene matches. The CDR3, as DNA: TGTGCCAGCACCCCAGGGGGCTTCGGGGTGGCTGGGGCCAACGTCCTGACTTTC. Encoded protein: CASTPGGFGVAGANVLTF.

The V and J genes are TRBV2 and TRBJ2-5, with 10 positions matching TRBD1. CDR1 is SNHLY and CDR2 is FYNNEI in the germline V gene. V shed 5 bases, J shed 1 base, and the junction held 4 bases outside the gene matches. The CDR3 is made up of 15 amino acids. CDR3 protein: CASSRDRGAQETQYF. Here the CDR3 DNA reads TGTGCCAGCAGTCGGGACAGGGGAGCCCAAGAGACCCAGTACTTC. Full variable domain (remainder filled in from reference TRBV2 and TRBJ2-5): EPEVTQTPSHQVTQMGQEVILRCVPISNHLYFYWYRQILGQKVEFLVSFYNNEISEKSEIFDDQFSVERPDGSNFTLKIRSTKLEDSAMYFCASSRDRGAQETQYFGPGTRLLVL.

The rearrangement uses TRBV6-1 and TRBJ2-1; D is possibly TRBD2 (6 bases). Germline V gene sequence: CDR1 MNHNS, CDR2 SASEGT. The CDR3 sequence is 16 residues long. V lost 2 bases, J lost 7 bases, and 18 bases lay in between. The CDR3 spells CASSESGRIVRNEQFF. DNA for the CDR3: TGTGCCAGCAGTGAAAGTGGGAGGATCGTGAGGAATGAGCAGTTCTTC.